This paragraph reports one TCR beta chain. Its target is unknown. TCRdb keeps only in-frame clones here, not all; method: immunoSEQ multiplex PCR. Here the sample spans 85,000 to 95,000 clones, around nine tenths being singletons. This sample was included in a study of identifying expanded T cells in peripheral blood. General observations from the study: Differentially abundant clones: 0.95 to 1.5 between replicates, around 16 at 2 to 3 weeks, around 19 at four.

During the collection period, no donor immune events like infections were recorded. This sequence was found in a person aged 18-69 years in good health. Sequencing used blood.

The CDR3 DNA is TGTGCCAGCAGCGGAGGGTTGCGTCAAACGGCTTTCTTT. Translated: CASSGGLRQTAFF. The chain carries TRBV9 and TRBJ1-1, with D unresolved. Germline-derived CDR1 and CDR2 are SGDLS and YYNGEE. This CDR3 contains 13 residues. V was trimmed by 3 bases and J by 11 bases, leaving 17 bases between them.